This T cell receptor beta chain was identified during a study of cytotoxic CD8 clonotypes in ibrutinib-treated CLL. Overall study: Mean per-sample yields comprised about 250,000 productive templates and roughly 86,000 productive rearrangements. Study outcomes and limitations: Lymph node repertoires were not studied, and sampling times were unmatched.

Germline assignment: CDR1 SGHDT and CDR2 YYEEEE. The CDR3 is 14 amino acids. Trimming cost V 3 bases and J 2 bases, with 9 bases left between them. TCRdb keeps only in-frame clones here, not all; method: immunoSEQ multiplex PCR. Of approximately 300,000 clones listed, roughly 85% were seen once; the top ten hold about 6.7%. Points on this clone: Antigen: not known.

The material was PBMCs, obtained before ibrutinib treatment. This rearrangement joins TRBV5-6 to TRBJ1-3; D might be TRBD1 (6 bases). This TCR was recovered from a human donor with chronic lymphocytic leukemia. The CDR3 spells CASSSTGTGNTIYF. The CDR3 coding sequence is TGTGCCAGCAGCTCAACAGGGACTGGAAACACCATATATTTT.